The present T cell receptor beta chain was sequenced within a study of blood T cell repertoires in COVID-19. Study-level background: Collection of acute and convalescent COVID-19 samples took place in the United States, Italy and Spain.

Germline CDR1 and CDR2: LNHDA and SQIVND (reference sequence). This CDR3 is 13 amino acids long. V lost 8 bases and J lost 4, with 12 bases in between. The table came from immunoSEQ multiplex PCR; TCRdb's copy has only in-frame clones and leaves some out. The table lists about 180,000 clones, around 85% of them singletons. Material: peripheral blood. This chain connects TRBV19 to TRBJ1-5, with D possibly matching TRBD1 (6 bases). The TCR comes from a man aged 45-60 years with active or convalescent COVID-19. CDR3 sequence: CASYGGANQPQHF. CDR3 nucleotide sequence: TGTGCCAGTTATGGGGGGGCTAATCAGCCCCAGCATTTT.